The T cell receptor beta chain described here comes from a study of human T cells and chemical hapten exposure. Germline V gene data show CDR1 as SGHTA and CDR2 as FQGNSA. V lost 6 bases and J 7 bases, leaving 16 bases between the germline ends. The CDR3 has 15 amino acids. The study's findings and limits: No shift was seen in TCRs above 1 in 1000 frequency with DPC sensitization. Donors, who had alopecia, may show an immune response that differs from healthy people's.

As for time point: pre-sensitization, week 0. The treatment here: therapeutic diphenylcyclopropenone sensitization with weekly scalp DPC. Researchers sampled blood before each patch test went on. The library put unique molecular identifiers onto individual cDNA molecules. Using its own MiXCR run on the RACE reads, TCRdb lists one record per CDR3 protein. The sample records nearly 110,000 distinct CDR3 sequences, around 12% being singletons. This clonotype was observed a handful of times. Its antigen remains unknown. The receptor was isolated from a woman aged 50 to 60 with alopecia areata. Some clones in this sample may be carry-over from other donors' samples. The chain joins TRBV7-2 to TRBJ1-6; the D gene is possibly TRBD1 (6 bases). The sample consisted of whole blood, taken in connection with sensitization to the hapten diphenylcyclopropenone (DPC). The CDR3: CASSFTPTGNSPLHF. The DNA for the CDR3 is TGTGCCAGCAGTTTCACCCCGACAGGAAATTCACCCCTCCACTTT.